These 24 T cell receptor beta chains were all obtained from the same sample, sequenced in a study of blood T cell repertoires in COVID-19 (TCRdb year 2020). Library preparation employed the immunoSEQ multiplex PCR assay. This is the immuneACCESS table as TCRdb keeps it, with only in-frame sequences that have V and J called. A part of the clones is gone; compared with another copy, unresolved V genes explain less than half, and the rest is unexplained. The table for this sample lists fewer than 300,000 clones; approximately 91% of them were counted only once. Approximately 0.8% of the sample belongs to the ten largest clones. The specimen was peripheral blood. Receptors originate from a woman in her thirties with acute or convalescent COVID-19.

The chain joins TRBV7-2 to TRBJ2-7, with D unclear. Between the trimmed V and J ends, which lost 5 bases and 2 bases, there was a span of 16 bases. Germline lookup yields CDR1 SGHTA and CDR2 FQGNSA. CDR3 length: 15 residues. CDR3 loop: CASSHKLGFAYEQYF. The CDR3 nucleotides read TGTGCCAGCAGCCACAAGCTAGGTTTCGCCTACGAGCAGTACTTC. The full variable domain, in which reference TRBV7-2 and TRBJ2-7 provide the parts outside the CDR3, is GAGVSQSPSNKVTEKGKDVELRCDPISGHTALYWYRQSLGQGLEFLIYFQGNSAPDKSGLPSDRFSAERTGGSVSTLTIQRTQQEDSAVYLCASSHKLGFAYEQYFGPGTRLTVT.

The gene calls are TRBV10-1 and TRBJ2-4; D perhaps matches TRBD2 (5 bases). Trimming shortened V by 8 bases and J by 8 bases, and 19 bases separated the two germline ends. CDR1 WNHNN and CDR2 SYGVQD come from the germline V gene (reference sequence). CDR3 length equals 14 residues. CDR3 nucleotide sequence: TGCGCCAGCGATATTAGACGGGAAACCTACATTCAGTACTTC. Its protein product is CASDIRRETYIQYF.

The chain links TRBV4-2 to TRBJ2-5, with TRBD2 identical over 7 bases. This CDR3 spans 14 amino acids. Germline V CDR1 and CDR2: LGHNA, YNFKEQ. V shed 2 bases, J shed 3 bases, and the junction held 3 bases outside the gene matches. The CDR3 sequence: CASSQWGGEETQYF. The CDR3 nucleotides are TGTGCCAGCAGCCAATGGGGAGGGGAAGAGACCCAGTACTTC.

The genes are TRBV10-1 and TRBJ2-5; D uncertain. The V and J ends lost 4 bases and 1 base respectively, with 19 bases between them. The CDR3 loop spans 17 amino acids. CDR1 is WNHNN, CDR2 SYGVQD, per germline (reference sequence). CDR3 nucleotide sequence: TGCGCCAGCAGTGTTTCCAGGAAGGTTGCAGGCCAAGAGACCCAGTACTTC. Its protein is CASSVSRKVAGQETQYF.

This chain connects TRBV5-1 to TRBJ1-2; TRBD1 agrees at 9 bases. With 7 bases clipped from V and 2 bases from J, the junction kept 6 bases outside the gene matches. Germline values: CDR1 SGHRS, CDR2 YFSETQ. This CDR3 spans 14 amino acids. CDR3 DNA: TGCGCCAGCCGATCCGGGACAGGGAACTATGGCTACACCTTC. Translated: CASRSGTGNYGYTF.

Here the CDR3 reads CASGADQPQHF. In DNA form, the CDR3 reads TGTGCCAGCGGGGCGGATCAGCCCCAGCATTTT. The chain couples TRBV7-9 to TRBJ1-5; possible D gene TRBD1, 5 bases. The V and J ends lost 8 bases and 5 bases respectively, with 7 bases between them. The CDR3 covers 11 residues. Per the germline V gene, CDR1 is SEHNR and CDR2 is FQNEAQ (reference sequence).

V gene TRBV11-3 combines with J gene TRBJ1-1; D possibly corresponds to TRBD1 (6 bases). The CDR3 runs to 16 residues. Germline V CDR1 and CDR2: SGHNT, YENEEA. Between the trimmed V and J ends, which lost 5 bases and 4 bases, there was a span of 20 bases. Here the CDR3 reads CASSLYGGGQGTEAFF. In DNA, the CDR3 is TGTGCCAGCAGCCTATATGGCGGGGGCCAGGGCACTGAAGCTTTCTTT.

The chain joins TRBV10-2 to TRBJ1-1; weak D call: TRBD1 (6 bases). The V gene lost 6 bases and the J gene lost 2 bases, with 10 bases spanning the gap. The CDR3 has 13 amino acids. CDR1 WSHSY and CDR2 SAAADI come from the germline V gene. CDR3 residues: CASRQGPNTEAFF. The CDR3 bases are TGCGCCAGCAGACAGGGCCCAAACACTGAAGCTTTCTTT.

The rearrangement links TRBV19 to TRBJ2-1, with 9 bases fitting TRBD2. Germline values: CDR1 LNHDA, CDR2 SQIVND (reference sequence). The CDR3 is made up of 16 amino acids. V trimming: 7 bases; J trimming: 3 bases; junction bases outside the gene matches: 10. The CDR3 loop reads CASTRASGTLYNEQFF. The CDR3 nucleotides read TGTGCCAGTACCCGGGCTAGCGGGACCCTCTACAATGAGCAGTTCTTC. The full variable domain, completed using reference TRBV19 and TRBJ2-1, is DGGITQSPKYLFRKEGQNVTLSCEQNLNHDAMYWYRQDPGQGLRLIYYSQIVNDFQKGDIAEGYSVSREKKESFPLTVTSAQKNPTAFYLCASTRASGTLYNEQFFGPGTRLTVL.

This clone was detected once. CDR3 residues: CASSIFSQHYNQPQHF. In DNA form, the CDR3 reads TGTGCCAGTAGTATTTTCAGCCAGCACTACAATCAGCCCCAGCATTTT. This chain connects TRBV19 to TRBJ1-5, with D unresolved. The germline V gene encodes CDR1 LNHDA and CDR2 SQIVND (reference sequence). The V end was cut by 3 bases, the J end by 3 bases, with 15 bases between. This CDR3 is built from 16 residues.

The V gene is TRBV5-4, the J gene TRBJ2-3, with 11 bases fitting TRBD2. Germline CDR1 SGHNT, CDR2 YYREEE (reference sequence). This CDR3 comprises 19 residues. The V gene end was trimmed by 6 bases and the J gene end by 2 bases; junction bases not matched to a gene: 17. The DNA of the CDR3 is TGTGCCAGCACTTTAGGTCCAACTTCTAGCGGGAGGTACACAGATACGCAGTATTTT. Translating gives CASTLGPTSSGRYTDTQYF.

CDR3 in amino acids: CASSLDGRAPYNEQFF. The DNA for the CDR3 is TGTGCCAGCAGCTTAGATGGGCGGGCTCCGTACAATGAGCAGTTCTTC. This chain links TRBV7-3 with TRBJ2-1; maybe TRBD2 (5 bases). V shed 2 bases and J shed 4 bases, with 15 bases lying between them. The CDR3 has 16 amino acids. The germline CDR1 and CDR2 sequences are SGHTA and FQGTGA.

The rearrangement links TRBV10-3 to TRBJ1-1, with 10 bases lining up with TRBD1. This CDR3 has 15 residues. Losses at the gene ends were 9 bases for V and 4 bases for J; bases not matched to a gene: 11. Looked up from germline, CDR1 is ENHRY and CDR2 is SYGVKD. CDR3: CAIRPGTGAGTEAFF. CDR3 bases: TGTGCCATTCGTCCCGGGACAGGGGCCGGCACTGAAGCTTTCTTT.

The V gene is TRBV11-2, the J gene TRBJ2-5; D might be TRBD1 (6 bases). Deletions cut 5 bases from V and 6 bases from J, with 22 bases between. This CDR3 region has 16 residues. Germline CDR1 reads SGHAT; CDR2 reads FQNNGV. CDR3 DNA sequence: TGTGCCAGCAGCACCTACAGGGATGTAGTTGTGCAGACCCAGTACTTC. As protein: CASSTYRDVVVQTQYF.

The chain couples TRBV18 to TRBJ1-4, with D tentatively TRBD1 (6 bases). Deletions cut 6 bases from V and 8 bases from J, with 10 bases between. The CDR3 loop spans 12 amino acids. Germline lookup yields CDR1 KGHSH and CDR2 LQKENI. In DNA form, the CDR3 reads TGTGCCAGCTCGCGTACAGGGGAAAAACTGTTTTTT. Translation: CASSRTGEKLFF.

The chain couples TRBV4-2 to TRBJ2-1, with D tentatively TRBD2 (6 bases). CDR1 LGHNA and CDR2 YNFKEQ come from the germline V gene. The CDR3 totals 12 residues. Trimming removed 7 bases at V and 9 bases at J, with 13 bases between. The CDR3 here is CASNGGGGEQFF. CDR3 coding DNA: TGTGCCAGCAACGGGGGAGGAGGTGAGCAGTTCTTC.

The V and J genes are TRBV11-3 and TRBJ2-7; 10 nucleotides agree with TRBD1. CDR1 is SGHNT and CDR2 is YENEEA in the germline V gene. This CDR3 region has 15 residues. V shed 1 base and J 1 base; nucleotides not matched to a gene: 1. CDR3 protein: CASSLVGQGSYEQYF. DNA for the CDR3: TGTGCCAGCAGCTTAGTGGGACAGGGGTCCTACGAGCAGTACTTC.

This clone was observed a few times. The V gene is TRBV7-3, the J gene TRBJ2-1, with 8 bases matching TRBD2. The CDR3 sequence is 15 residues long. The V segment lost 5 bases and the J segment 4 bases; nucleotides outside the gene matches: 7. Germline V gene sequence: CDR1 SGHTA, CDR2 FQGTGA. This CDR3 is CASSAASGRYNEQFF. CDR3 sequence (DNA): TGTGCCAGCAGCGCCGCTAGCGGGCGGTACAATGAGCAGTTCTTC.

In its sample, this clone was seen once. V usage is TRBV6-5 and J usage is TRBJ1-6, with TRBD1 as a possible D gene (6 bases). V shed 7 bases and J shed 10 bases, with 14 bases lying between them. The CDR3 loop spans 13 amino acids. The germline V gene encodes CDR1 MNHEY and CDR2 SVGAGI. CDR3 nucleotides: TGTGCCAGCAAGGACAGTAGGAGGTCACCCCTCCACTTT. The encoded protein is CASKDSRRSPLHF.

The genes are TRBV9 and TRBJ2-3; 9 positions match TRBD2. The V gene end was trimmed by 0 bases and the J gene end by 4 bases; junction bases not matched to a gene: 6. Germline V gene sequence: CDR1 SGDLS, CDR2 YYNGEE. The CDR3 runs 16 residues. In DNA, the CDR3 is TGTGCCAGCAGCGTAGTTGCGGGAGGGCCTCCAGATACGCAGTATTTT. Its protein product is CASSVVAGGPPDTQYF.

The V gene is TRBV29-1, the J gene TRBJ2-1; 7 nucleotides agree with TRBD2. The CDR3 sequence is 12 residues long. Losses at the gene ends were 4 bases for V and 9 bases for J; bases not matched to a gene: 6. Germline V gene sequence: CDR1 SQVTM, CDR2 ANQGSEA. CDR3 DNA: TGCAGCGTTGTAGGCGGGAGCGGTGAGCAGTTCTTC. It is translated as CSVVGGSGEQFF.

Only one count was recorded for this clone. The chain recombines TRBV7-3 with TRBJ2-3, with D possibly called TRBD1 or TRBD2 (6 bases each). CDR3 length: 14 amino acids. V lost 6 bases to trimming and J lost 2 bases, with 12 bases between them. Looked up from germline, CDR1 is SGHTA and CDR2 is FQGTGA. CDR3 sequence: CASRLGGSTDTQYF. In DNA form, the CDR3 reads TGTGCCAGCAGGTTAGGGGGGTCCACAGATACGCAGTATTTT.

The chain uses TRBV18 and TRBJ2-5, with 8 bases that match TRBD1. The CDR3 length is 13 residues. J was trimmed by 5 bases and V by 4 bases; bases with no gene match: 3. Per the germline V gene, CDR1 is KGHSH and CDR2 is LQKENI. CDR3 bases: TGTGCCAGCTCACGGACAGGGTTGGAGACCCAGTACTTC. The encoded protein is CASSRTGLETQYF.

This chain joins TRBV10-2 and TRBJ1-5, with D perhaps TRBD1 (5 bases). The germline V gene encodes CDR1 WSHSY and CDR2 SAAADI. The CDR3 sequence is 13 residues long. The V gene lost 3 bases and the J gene lost 4 bases, with 7 bases spanning the gap. The CDR3 region is CASSETGNQPQHF. CDR3 sequence (DNA): TGCGCCAGCAGTGAAACAGGTAATCAGCCCCAGCATTTT.